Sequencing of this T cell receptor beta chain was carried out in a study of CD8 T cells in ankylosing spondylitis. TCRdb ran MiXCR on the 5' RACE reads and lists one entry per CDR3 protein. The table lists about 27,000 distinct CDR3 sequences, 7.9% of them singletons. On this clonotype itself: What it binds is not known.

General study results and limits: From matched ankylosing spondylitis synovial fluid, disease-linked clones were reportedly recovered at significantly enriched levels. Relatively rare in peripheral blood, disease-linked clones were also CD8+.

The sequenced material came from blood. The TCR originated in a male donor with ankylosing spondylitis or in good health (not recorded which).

Here the CDR3 DNA reads TGCAGTGCTAGAGAGTCAGGGAGAGGACAGTTCTTC. Encoded protein: CSARESGRGQFF. This rearrangement joins TRBV20-1 to TRBJ2-1; D may be TRBD1 or TRBD2 (5 bases each). CDR1 is DFQATT, CDR2 SNEGSKA, per germline (reference sequence). The CDR3 spans 12 residues. Deletions cut 0 bases from V and 13 bases from J, with 13 bases between.